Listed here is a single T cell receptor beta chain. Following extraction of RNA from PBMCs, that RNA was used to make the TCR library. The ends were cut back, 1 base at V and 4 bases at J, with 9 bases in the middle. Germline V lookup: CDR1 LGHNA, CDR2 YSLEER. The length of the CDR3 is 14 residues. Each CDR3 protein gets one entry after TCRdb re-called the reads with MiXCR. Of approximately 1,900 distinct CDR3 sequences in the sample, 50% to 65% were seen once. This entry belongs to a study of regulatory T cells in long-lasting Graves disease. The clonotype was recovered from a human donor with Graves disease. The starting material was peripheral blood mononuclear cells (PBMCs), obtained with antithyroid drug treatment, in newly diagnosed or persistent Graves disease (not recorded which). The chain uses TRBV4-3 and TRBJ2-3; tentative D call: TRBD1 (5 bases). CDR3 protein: CASSQGQGPDTQYF. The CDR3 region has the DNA TGCGCCAGCAGCCAAGGCCAGGGCCCAGATACGCAGTATTTT.